Following are 17 T cell receptor beta chains from one sample sequenced in a study of blood T cells in healthy people across ages. Alongside a J-beta primer mix, a sample-barcoded 5' primer served in a second PCR lasting about 7 to 12 cycles. TCRdb independently ran MiXCR on the 5' RACE reads; one entry per CDR3 protein. This table has hundreds of thousands of distinct CDR3 sequences, 40% to 65% appearing once. The sequencing input was blood. The receptors shown here come from a man of 80 years or more in good health.

This clonotype was recorded a few times. DNA of the CDR3: TGCAGTGCTAGAGGAAGGACAGGGAAAATCACAGATACGCAGTATTTT. Translation: CSARGRTGKITDTQYF. The chain recombines TRBV20-1 with TRBJ2-3, with TRBD1 identical over 8 bases. V lost 1 base and J lost 2; bases outside the gene matches: 8. This CDR3 has 16 residues. Germline CDR1 and CDR2: DFQATT and SNEGSKA (reference sequence).

This chain joins TRBV24-1 and TRBJ2-1; D gene ambiguous. This CDR3 comprises 18 residues. CDR1 is KGHDR, CDR2 SFDVKD, per germline. The ends were cut back, 1 base at V and 2 bases at J, with 17 bases in the middle. The CDR3 DNA follows: TGTGCCACCAGTGATTTCCCGACTGGCCCCGGGCCCTACAATGAGCAGTTCTTC. It codes for CATSDFPTGPGPYNEQFF.

This clonotype was counted only a few times. The chain recombines TRBV7-9 with TRBJ2-1; 7 nucleotides align to TRBD1. This CDR3 is built from 16 residues. V lost 5 bases, J lost 8 bases, and 15 bases stayed unmatched. The germline gives CDR1 SEHNR, CDR2 FQNEAQ (reference sequence). CDR3 sequence reads: CASSNRQGPSFDEQFF. The DNA of the CDR3 is TGTGCCAGCAGCAACCGACAGGGCCCCTCGTTCGATGAGCAGTTCTTC.

This clonotype was seen only a few times. This chain links TRBV10-2 with TRBJ2-4; no clear D gene. The J call may be mistaken, given a closer DNA end match to TRBJ2-7. The germline V gene has CDR1 WSHSY and CDR2 SAAADI. The CDR3 loop spans 14 amino acids. The CDR3 is CASSESWGGYEQYF. For the CDR3, the DNA is TGCGCCAGCAGTGAGTCGTGGGGTGGGTACGAGCAGTACTTC.

The rearrangement links TRBV11-2 to TRBJ2-3; D not certain. V gave up 6 bases and J gave up 14 bases, with 21 bases separating them. The CDR3 runs to 13 residues. Germline values: CDR1 SGHAT, CDR2 FQNNGV. The CDR3 coding sequence is TGTGCCAGCAGTTCGACCCAGCACAGATACGCGTATTTT. Protein product: CASSSTQHRYAYF.

This clonotype was seen more than once but under ten times. This chain links TRBV20-1 with TRBJ1-6; 8 positions agree with TRBD1. Trimming at V came to 5 bases and at J to 4 bases, leaving 4 bases not matched to a gene. The germline gives CDR1 DFQATT, CDR2 SNEGSKA (reference sequence). The CDR3 extends over 14 amino acids. CDR3 loop: CSAFTGGYNSPLHF. The CDR3 region has the DNA TGCAGTGCTTTCACAGGGGGATATAATTCACCCCTCCACTTT.

This clonotype has a handful of counts. J is TRBJ1-4 and V is TRBV12-3 or TRBV12-4; D may be TRBD1 (6 bases). The ends were cut back, 6 bases at V and 5 bases at J, with 13 bases in the middle. CDR3 size: 14 residues. The CDR3 DNA reads TGTGCCAGCAGGTCGACAGGAGGGAATGAAAAACTGTTTTTT. This sequence encodes CASRSTGGNEKLFF.

The V and J genes are TRBV3-1 and TRBJ1-1, with D unresolved. The CDR3 extends over 15 amino acids. Per germline, CDR1 LGHDT and CDR2 YNNKEL (reference sequence). Deletions cut 0 bases from V and 1 base from J, with 9 bases between. Here the CDR3 DNA reads TGTGCCAGCAGCCAAGATCTGGCCTCGAACACTGAAGCTTTCTTT. Its protein product is CASSQDLASNTEAFF.

The table lists this clonotype with a few counts. V usage is TRBV6-1 and J usage is TRBJ2-7; D gene ambiguous. There are 15 residues in the CDR3. Germline V gene sequence: CDR1 MNHNS, CDR2 SASEGT. With 1 base removed from V and 0 bases from J, the gap between germline ends came to 10 bases. This CDR3 is CASSEVAAGSYEQYF. The CDR3 nucleotides read TGTGCCAGCAGTGAAGTGGCAGCCGGCTCCTACGAGCAGTACTTC.

There are a few counts of this clonotype. V is TRBV3-1 and J is TRBJ2-4, with unresolved D. The end of the DNA fits TRBJ2-7 better, so the J call may be wrong. Germline V CDR1 and CDR2: LGHDT, YNNKEL (reference sequence). CDR3 size: 14 residues. The CDR3 nucleotides are TGTGCCAGCAGCCAAGGGCCCCTCTCCTACGAGCAGTACTTC. It translates to CASSQGPLSYEQYF.

The rearrangement links TRBV29-1 to TRBJ2-7, with 7 bases that match TRBD1. This CDR3 spans 13 amino acids. After removal of 5 bases from V and 0 bases from J, the junction contained 4 bases not matched to a gene. CDR1 is SQVTM and CDR2 is ANQGSEA in the germline V gene. The DNA of the CDR3 is TGCAGCGTTACAGGGGCCCCCTCCTACGAGCAGTACTTC. Protein product: CSVTGAPSYEQYF.

This chain connects TRBV14 to TRBJ2-4; D tentatively reads TRBD1 or TRBD2 (5 bases each). The end of the DNA fits TRBJ2-7 better, so the J call may be wrong. Germline assignment: CDR1 SGHDN and CDR2 FVKESK. The CDR3 runs 16 residues. The CDR3 bases are TGTGCCAGCAGCCAATTCTCCGGGACCCTTCTTTACGAGCAGTACTTC. This gives the protein CASSQFSGTLLYEQYF.

This clonotype was recorded a few times. The chain has TRBV28 and TRBJ2-7; 7 positions agree with TRBD2. Germline CDR1 reads MDHEN; CDR2 reads SYDVKM. The trim removed 6 bases at V and 4 bases at J, leaving 6 bases unmatched. The CDR3 sequence is 13 residues long. In DNA, the CDR3 is TGTGCCAGCAGCGTAGGGAGGGCATACGAGCAGTACTTC. Protein: CASSVGRAYEQYF.

V gene TRBV29-1 combines with J gene TRBJ2-1; D might be TRBD1 (5 bases). Germline V CDR1 and CDR2: SQVTM, ANQGSEA. Trimming took 1 base from V and 6 from J, leaving 10 bases between them. The CDR3 is 13 residues long. CDR3 region: CSVEVRRVNEQFF. CDR3 sequence (DNA): TGCAGCGTTGAAGTTCGCAGGGTCAATGAGCAGTTCTTC.

This clonotype was observed a few times. This chain uses TRBV6-5 with TRBJ2-5; D possibly uses TRBD1 or TRBD2 (5 bases each). With the DNA end fitting TRBJ2-7 better, the J assignment may be wrong. CDR1 MNHEY and CDR2 SVGAGI come from the germline V gene. The CDR3 runs to 14 residues. DNA for the CDR3: TGTGCCAGCAGTTACCTTGGGGGTGACTACGAGCAGTACTTC. It codes for CASSYLGGDYEQYF.

J is TRBJ2-5 and V is TRBV3-1, with D possibly being TRBD1 (6 bases). The CDR3 loop spans 15 amino acids. CDR1 and CDR2 (germline): LGHDT, YNNKEL (reference sequence). V dropped 1 base and J dropped 1 base, with 10 bases sitting between them. The CDR3 DNA sequence: TGTGCCAGCAGCCAAGGCAGGGGCGGCCAAGAGACCCAGTACTTC. This encodes CASSQGRGGQETQYF.

Details on this clonotype: One end of the junction does not line up with germline, which may come from a read error. This chain connects TRBV6-1 to TRBJ2-7, with D possibly TRBD2 on 5 matching bases. Germline V CDR1 and CDR2: MNHNS, SASEGT. The CDR3 is 13 residues long. The DNA for the CDR3 is TGTGTCAGCAGTGAGGGTAGCGATTACGAGCAGTACTTC. Its protein is CVSSEGSDYEQYF.